This entry features one T cell receptor (beta chain) sequence. The table came from immunoSEQ multiplex PCR; TCRdb's copy has only in-frame clones and leaves some out. This sample has some 190,000 clones, with around 88% found just once. CDR3 length equals 14 residues. Trimming took 3 bases from V and 2 from J, leaving 10 bases between them. Germline CDR1 and CDR2: ENHRY and SYGVKD. This record belongs to a study of Ad26.COV2.S vaccination and SARS-CoV-2 variants. The source is a human donor who had recovered from COVID-19. Sequenced material: peripheral blood, taken after recovery from COVID-19. The rearrangement links TRBV10-3 to TRBJ1-1; D is unresolved. CDR3 loop: CAISDSGGNTEAFF. Here the CDR3 DNA reads TGTGCCATCAGTGATTCGGGAGGAAACACTGAAGCTTTCTTT.